The 26 T cell receptor beta chains below were found in one sample sequenced in a study of T cell repertoires in cytomegalovirus infection. These receptors' antigens are unknown. Each CDR3 protein gets one entry after TCRdb re-called the reads with MiXCR. This sample has approximately 770,000 distinct CDR3 sequences, with approximately 32% found just once. The material sequenced was cultured CD8+ T cells from PBMCs, taken from culture after CMV antigen stimulation. These receptors originate from a human donor in good health (CMV status not recorded). Some clones in this sample may be carry-over from other donors' samples.

This sequence joins TRBV19 and TRBJ1-4; D is uncertain. This CDR3 is 12 amino acids long. Trimming pared 10 bases from V and 3 bases from J, leaving 9 bases between. Germline values: CDR1 LNHDA, CDR2 SQIVND (reference sequence). As DNA, the CDR3 is TGTGCCATCCTTGGGGCTAATGAAAAACTGTTTTTT. Translated: CAILGANEKLFF.

This sequence joins TRBV2 and TRBJ2-1, with D maybe TRBD2 (5 bases). CDR1 is SNHLY, CDR2 FYNNEI, per germline. Trimming removed 3 bases at V and 7 bases at J, with 19 bases between. There are 16 residues in the CDR3. CDR3 sequence (DNA): TGTGCCAGCAGTGACAGGTCGCGGAGCCGGGGAAATGAGCAGTTCTTC. Its protein is CASSDRSRSRGNEQFF. The full variable domain, its missing parts supplied by reference TRBV2 and TRBJ2-1, is EPEVTQTPSHQVTQMGQEVILRCVPISNHLYFYWYRQILGQKVEFLVSFYNNEISEKSEIFDDQFSVERPDGSNFTLKIRSTKLEDSAMYFCASSDRSRSRGNEQFFGPGTRLTVL.

This clonotype turned up a few times. The CDR3 protein is CASSNWWEGAGANVLTF. CDR3 sequence (DNA): TGCGCCAGCAGCAACTGGTGGGAGGGAGCTGGGGCCAACGTCCTGACTTTC. The J gene is TRBJ2-6, the V gene TRBV4-3; TRBD2 matches 7 bases. Germline CDR1 reads LGHNA; CDR2 reads YSLEER. The V gene end was trimmed by 5 bases and the J gene end by 2 bases; junction bases not matched to a gene: 9. CDR3 length equals 17 residues.

This clonotype showed up many times. V and J are TRBV12-3 or TRBV12-4 and TRBJ1-1; 10 nucleotides agree with TRBD1. There are 13 residues in the CDR3. V shed 8 bases, J shed 5 bases, and the junction held 5 bases outside the gene matches. This CDR3 reads CASGQGVRTEAFF. DNA for the CDR3: TGTGCCAGCGGACAGGGGGTGAGGACTGAAGCTTTCTTT.

This clonotype was observed at least ten times. J is TRBJ2-7 and V is TRBV7-9; D not resolved. The CDR3 is 15 residues long. Germline V gene sequence: CDR1 SEHNR, CDR2 FQNEAQ (reference sequence). V was clipped by 5 bases and J by 3 bases, with 17 bases between them. The CDR3 DNA follows: TGTGCCAGCAGCCTCGACGGAGAAAAGTTCTACGAGCAGTACGTC. Its protein product is CASSLDGEKFYEQYV.

This clonotype showed up just a few times. The rearrangement links TRBV7-9 to TRBJ2-3; 8 nucleotides align to TRBD1. This CDR3 spans 15 amino acids. Germline-derived CDR1 and CDR2 are SEHNR and FQNEAQ (reference sequence). V shed 5 bases, J shed 4 bases, and the junction held 8 bases outside the gene matches. The CDR3 sequence is CASSADRGSADTQYF. CDR3 DNA sequence: TGTGCCAGCAGCGCCGACAGGGGATCAGCAGATACGCAGTATTTT.

This clonotype was picked up a small number of times. The chain joins TRBV19 to TRBJ1-1, with D possibly matching TRBD1 (6 bases). Trimming pared 5 bases from V and 8 bases from J, leaving 15 bases between. From germline, CDR1 is LNHDA and CDR2 SQIVND (reference sequence). This CDR3 has 13 residues. The CDR3 is CASSQSGVEEAFF. In nucleotides, the CDR3 is TGTGCCAGTAGTCAATCAGGGGTCGAGGAAGCTTTCTTT.

V gene TRBV6-2 or TRBV6-3 combines with J gene TRBJ1-2, with no clear D. The V end lost 5 bases, the J end lost 3 bases, and 10 bases lay between the germline ends. The CDR3 consists of 13 residues. Germline values: CDR1 MNHEY, CDR2 SVGEGT. Here the CDR3 reads CASSMTRDYGYTF. For the CDR3, the DNA is TGTGCCAGCAGTATGACACGGGACTATGGCTACACCTTC.

V gene TRBV20-1 combines with J gene TRBJ2-1, with D perhaps matching TRBD2 (5 bases). The length of the CDR3 is 12 residues. Germline V gives CDR1 DFQATT, CDR2 SNEGSKA (reference sequence). Trimming left V 3 bases short and J 6 bases short, with 9 bases between. DNA of the CDR3: TGCAGTGCTAGCTCGCGGGTCAATGAGCAGTTCTTC. Amino acids: CSASSRVNEQFF.

With regard to this clonotype: At one end the junction does not follow the germline gene, possibly because of a read error. This chain connects TRBV7-3 to TRBJ1-1; TRBD1 is a possible D gene (6 bases). There are 15 residues in the CDR3. The germline gives CDR1 SGHTA, CDR2 FQGTGA. The CDR3 sequence: CANSFTGYGDTEAFF. The CDR3, as DNA: TGTGCCAACAGCTTCACAGGGTATGGGGACACTGAAGCTTTCTTT.

Only a few counts were recorded for this clonotype. The genes are TRBV7-6 and TRBJ2-7, with 10 positions matching TRBD2. The CDR3 has 15 residues. Germline lookup yields CDR1 SGHVS and CDR2 FNYEAQ. Trimming took 5 bases from V and 3 from J; bases not matched to a gene: 7. The CDR3 here is CASSLGTSAFYEQYV. CDR3 coding DNA: TGTGCCAGCAGCCTAGGGACTAGCGCCTTCTACGAGCAGTACGTC.

The rearrangement uses TRBV27 and TRBJ1-1, with 9 bases identical to TRBD1. V gave up 5 bases and J gave up 5 bases; unmatched junction bases: 6. The CDR3 totals 14 residues. CDR1 and CDR2 from the germline V gene are MNHEY and SMNVEV (reference sequence). CDR3 in DNA: TGTGCCAGCAGTGGCCGGGACAGGGATACTGAAGCTTTCTTT. This sequence encodes CASSGRDRDTEAFF.

The J gene is TRBJ1-2, the V gene TRBV6-2 or TRBV6-3; no firm D call. Germline CDR1 reads MNHEY; CDR2 reads SVGEGT. The ends were cut back, 0 bases at V and 6 bases at J, with 11 bases in the middle. This CDR3 is 14 amino acids long. CDR3 DNA sequence: TGTGCCAGCAGTTACTCGAAAGGAAAGGATGGCTACACCTTC. It translates to CASSYSKGKDGYTF.

In its sample, this clonotype was seen many times. V gene TRBV7-6 combines with J gene TRBJ2-7; the D is unclear. The CDR3 spans 16 residues. The ends were cut back, 1 base at V and 0 bases at J, with 13 bases in the middle. Germline CDR1 SGHVS, CDR2 FNYEAQ. The CDR3 DNA reads TGTGCCAGCAGCTTAGACCTCACAGCAAGCTCCTACGAGCAGTACGTC. This gives the protein CASSLDLTASSYEQYV.

CDR3 loop: CASSYHRQGASYNEQFF. The CDR3 nucleotides read TGTGCCAGCAGTTACCATCGACAGGGGGCTTCCTACAATGAGCAGTTCTTC. This chain uses TRBV6-5 with TRBJ2-1; TRBD1 aligns across 10 bases. This CDR3 comprises 17 residues. Trimming at V came to 2 bases and at J to 1 base, leaving 5 bases not matched to a gene. Germline V gives CDR1 MNHEY, CDR2 SVGAGI.

In this sample, this clonotype turned up a few times. This chain connects TRBV19 to TRBJ1-4; D gene unclear. Trimming removed 1 base from V and 7 bases from J, with 13 bases in between. This CDR3 contains 15 residues. Germline loops: CDR1 LNHDA, CDR2 SQIVND (reference sequence). The CDR3 nucleotides are TGTGCCAGTAGTATAGCCGCGGCTTCGGCTGAAAAACTGTTTTTT. Amino acid sequence: CASSIAAASAEKLFF.

The J gene is TRBJ1-5, the V gene TRBV6-1, with D tentatively TRBD1 (5 bases). Germline CDR1 MNHNS, CDR2 SASEGT. V lost 6 bases, J lost 4 bases, and 10 bases lay in between. This CDR3 contains 13 residues. The CDR3 DNA follows: TGTGCCAGCAGGGGGCTTTTAAATCAGCCCCAGCATTTT. Residues: CASRGLLNQPQHF.

The gene calls are TRBV7-2 and TRBJ1-1; TRBD1 might be the D (5 bases). The germline CDR1 and CDR2 sequences are SGHTA and FQGNSA. Trimming removed 2 bases from V and 0 bases from J, with 10 bases in between. This CDR3 is built from 15 residues. CDR3 bases: TGTGCCAGCAGCTTACGCAGGGAAATGAACACTGAAGCTTTCTTT. It is translated as CASSLRREMNTEAFF. The variable domain in full, completed from reference TRBV7-2 and TRBJ1-1, reads GAGVSQSPSNKVTEKGKDVELRCDPISGHTALYWYRQSLGQGLEFLIYFQGNSAPDKSGLPSDRFSAERTGGSVSTLTIQRTQQEDSAVYLCASSLRREMNTEAFFGQGTRLTVV.

Only a few counts were recorded for this clonotype. V usage is TRBV25-1 and J usage is TRBJ2-7, with TRBD1 matching 9 bases. V gave up 5 bases and J gave up 0 bases; unmatched junction bases: 8. The CDR3 contains 16 residues. Germline V gene sequence: CDR1 MGHDK, CDR2 SYGVNS. The CDR3 sequence is CASSNRGQGSSYEQYF. CDR3 sequence (DNA): TGTGCCAGCAGTAATAGGGGACAGGGAAGCTCCTACGAGCAGTACTTC.

The J gene is TRBJ1-5, the V gene TRBV4-1; D is unresolved. Germline CDR1 is MGHRA and CDR2 is YSYEKL. The CDR3 consists of 16 residues. Trimming took off 0 bases at V and 11 bases at J, with 20 bases between the two ends. The CDR3 reads CASSQEFAPPSDAQHF. The CDR3 bases are TGCGCCAGCAGCCAAGAATTCGCACCCCCAAGTGACGCCCAGCATTTT.

This clonotype was counted many times. V and J are TRBV24-1 and TRBJ1-2; TRBD1 matches 10 bases. The CDR3 consists of 14 residues. The junction had 3 bases not matched to a gene; V was cut back by 1 base and J by 8 bases. Germline V gives CDR1 KGHDR, CDR2 SFDVKD. CDR3 sequence reads: CATSDFGDRGGYTF. The CDR3 bases are TGTGCCACCAGTGATTTCGGGGACAGGGGAGGCTACACCTTC.

This chain uses TRBV19 with TRBJ1-5, with a weak D call TRBD1 (6 bases). Trimming left V 0 bases short and J 7 bases short, with 16 bases between. Germline V lookup: CDR1 LNHDA, CDR2 SQIVND (reference sequence). The CDR3 spans 16 residues. Written as DNA, the CDR3 is TGTGCCAGTAGTATAGATCGGCGGGGGGCATGGCAGCCCCAGCATTTT. Translation gives CASSIDRRGAWQPQHF.

In this sample, this clonotype turned up a few times. This CDR3 is CASSSHSSYEQYV. The CDR3 DNA reads TGTGCCAGCAGTTCCCATAGCTCCTACGAGCAGTACGTC. The chain combines TRBV6-1 with TRBJ2-7, with no clear D. The CDR3 length is 13 residues. Trimming cost V 5 bases and J 0 bases, with 8 bases left between them. Germline CDR1 and CDR2: MNHNS and SASEGT.

The chain recombines TRBV28 with TRBJ2-1; perhaps TRBD1 as D (5 bases). The CDR3 sequence is 14 residues long. Between the trimmed V and J ends, which lost 6 bases and 4 bases, there was a span of 13 bases. Germline loops: CDR1 MDHEN, CDR2 SYDVKM. CDR3: CASRTALGYNEQFF. The CDR3 region has the DNA TGTGCCAGCAGGACAGCGCTGGGGTACAATGAGCAGTTCTTC.

This clonotype was observed at least ten times. The chain has TRBV7-9 and TRBJ2-4, with D possibly called TRBD1 or TRBD2 (5 bases each). Trimming took off 5 bases at V and 2 bases at J, with 16 bases between the two ends. The germline CDR1 and CDR2 sequences are SEHNR and FQNEAQ (reference sequence). CDR3 length equals 16 residues. The CDR3 DNA follows: TGTGCCAGCAGCCCCCACGGGGACCGGTCCAAAAACATTCAGTACTTC. Translating gives CASSPHGDRSKNIQYF.

This clonotype came up a few times. The V gene is TRBV7-3, the J gene TRBJ2-2; TRBD1 matches at 7 bases. CDR1 is SGHTA, CDR2 FQGTGA, per germline. The CDR3 runs 16 residues. J gave up 2 bases and V 6 bases, and 9 bases lay outside the gene matches. CDR3 protein: CASRSTGTVNTGELFF. In DNA, the CDR3 is TGTGCCAGCAGATCTACCGGGACAGTAAACACCGGGGAGCTGTTTTTT.